The source of this TCR beta chain is a study of OX40 agonist ivuxolimab in advanced cancers. On the study more broadly: Head and neck, renal cell, melanoma or hepatocellular carcinoma were the cancers that dose-escalation patients had. Cohort: approximately 83% men, mean age approximately 64, aged about 20 to 79. Broader study findings: Clonal expansion was seen in CD4+ and CD8+ blood T cells by week 6 at 0.1 to 3.0 mg/kg.

A note on this clone: What it binds is unknown.

The germline V gene encodes CDR1 SGHTA and CDR2 FQGNSA. The CDR3 is made up of 17 amino acids. Trimming took off 0 bases at V and 0 bases at J, with 9 bases between the two ends. Measured with immunoSEQ multiplex PCR; TCRdb has only the in-frame clones, and not every one. The table lists some 46,000 clones, 80% of them singletons. Sequencing used CD4+ or CD8+ T cells sorted from blood, obtained in a trial of the OX40 agonist ivuxolimab. The chain links TRBV7-2 to TRBJ1-6; D might be TRBD1 (5 bases). The clonotype comes from an adult with an advanced solid tumor such as melanoma, head and neck, liver or kidney cancer. DNA of the CDR3: TGTGCCAGCAGCTTAGCGGGGCGGGGCTCCTATAATTCACCCCTCCACTTT. It specifies CASSLAGRGSYNSPLHF.